This TCR beta chain was retrieved from a study of cytomegalovirus exposure and HLA in healthy donors. Details on this clone: What it recognizes is unknown.

The CDR3 sequence is 14 residues long. Germline loops: CDR1 LNHNV, CDR2 YYDKDF (reference sequence). V was clipped by 0 bases and J by 0 bases, with 5 bases between them. Findings and caveats of the study: Researchers counted around 170 TCR beta chains as cytomegalovirus-associated. Generally TCR sequences proved uncommon, though certain public TCRs appeared in numerous donors. Clusters of TCRs from the first cohort tended to co-occur in the roughly 120 validation repertoires (as a later analysis found). Reports described diagnosis of cytomegalovirus status by the classifier as highly specific and sensitive.

Assay: immunoSEQ multiplex PCR; the TCRdb copy retains only in-frame clones and omits some. The data show about 360,000 clones, with roughly 89% seen just once and about 0.8% held by the top ten. Sequencing was performed on PBMCs. The chain links TRBV15 to TRBJ1-1; D unclear. The source of this sequence is a woman between 18 and 29 years old in good health and CMV-seronegative. As DNA, the CDR3 is TGTGCCACCAGCAGAGAACGAGTGAACACTGAAGCTTTCTTT. Protein: CATSRERVNTEAFF.